The entry that follows covers one TCR beta chain sequence. Its antigen is undetermined. The sample originates from a study of monozygotic twins with inflammatory bowel disease. Notes on the study in general: No difference in repertoire similarity was seen between concordant and discordant twins, possibly because power was limited. Healthy co-twins exceeded IBD patients in TCRbeta diversity as measured by inverse Simpson.

Input per TCR library consisted of roughly 3,500 ng of total RNA. Reanalyzing the 5' RACE reads, TCRdb keeps one entry per CDR3 protein, without DNA. This table lists around 380,000 distinct CDR3 sequences. This CDR3 contains 15 residues. The V gene's germline CDR1 is SGHRS and CDR2 YFSETQ. Sequencing was done on a sample of blood. This clonotype was obtained from a human donor with ulcerative colitis or Crohn's disease, or a healthy co-twin of an affected twin (not recorded which). The rearrangement joins TRBV5-1 to TRBJ2-1; TCRdb proposes TRBD1, but this gene call is untestable without DNA. The CDR3 protein is CASSLSGGWGDEQFF. Combining the CDR3 with reference TRBV5-1 and TRBJ2-1 gives the whole variable domain KAGVTQTPRYLIKTRGQQVTLSCSPISGHRSVSWYQQTPGQGLQFLFEYFSETQRNKGNFPGRFSGRQFSNSRSEMNVSTLELGDSALYLCASSLSGGWGDEQFFGPGTRLTVL.